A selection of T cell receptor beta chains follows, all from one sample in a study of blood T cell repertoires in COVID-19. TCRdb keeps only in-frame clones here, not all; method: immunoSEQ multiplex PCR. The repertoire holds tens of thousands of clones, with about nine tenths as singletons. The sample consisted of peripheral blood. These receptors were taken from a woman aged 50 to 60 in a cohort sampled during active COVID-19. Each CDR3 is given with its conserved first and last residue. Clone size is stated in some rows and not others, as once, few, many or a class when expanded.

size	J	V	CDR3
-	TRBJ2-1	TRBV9	CASSGSGGYSYNEQFF
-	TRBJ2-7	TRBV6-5	CASRGAGFSYEQYF
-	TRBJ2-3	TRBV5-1	CASRRTGLATDTQYF
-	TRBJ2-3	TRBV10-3	CAISEDPQNAQYF
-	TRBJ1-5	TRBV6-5	CASSQGYNQPQHF
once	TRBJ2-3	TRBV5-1	CASSPATGYTDTQYF
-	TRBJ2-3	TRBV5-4	CASSKTSGSYADTQYF
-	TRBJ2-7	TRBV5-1	CASSLGGQVPYEQYF
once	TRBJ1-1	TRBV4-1	CASSQGRQAKNTEAFF
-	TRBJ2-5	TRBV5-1	CASSKDSETQYF
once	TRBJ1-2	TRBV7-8	CASSFSSNYGYTF
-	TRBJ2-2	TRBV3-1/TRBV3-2	CASRPVTGELFF
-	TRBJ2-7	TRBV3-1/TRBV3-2	CASSQFSSSEEYF
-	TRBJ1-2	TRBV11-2	CASSSYSGYTF
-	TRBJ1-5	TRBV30	CAWRRTGVWGNQPQHF
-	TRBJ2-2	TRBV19	CASRTSGGADANTGELFF
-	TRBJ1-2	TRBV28	CASSGRYGYTF
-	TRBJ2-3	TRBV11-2	CASSSLAGGRDTQYF
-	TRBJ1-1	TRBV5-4	CASSLGKESGAFF
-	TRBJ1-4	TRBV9	CASSVGPAGSAPNEKLFF
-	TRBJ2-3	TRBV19	CASSNGRLAESTDTQYF
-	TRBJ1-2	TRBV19	CASRGLDRAYGYTF
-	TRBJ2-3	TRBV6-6	CASSQGLAGGGSRTDTQYF
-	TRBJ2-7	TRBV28	CASSLEVGLAGKNEQYF
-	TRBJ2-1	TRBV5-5	CASSGRERSSYNEQFF
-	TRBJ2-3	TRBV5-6	CASSLESGGQDTQYF
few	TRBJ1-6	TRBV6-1	CASSELGHRTNSPLHF
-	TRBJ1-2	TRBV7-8	CASSLEARGRLGAYGYTF
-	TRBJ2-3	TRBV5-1	CASSLTAGTYTDTQYF
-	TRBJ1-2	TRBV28	CASSPDSNYGYTF
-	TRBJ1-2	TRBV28	CASTLGQGGYGYTF
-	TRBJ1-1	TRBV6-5	CASSYLARATEAFF
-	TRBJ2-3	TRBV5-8	CASSRLYGGSTDTQYF
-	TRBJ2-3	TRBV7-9	CASSFIGGSIVDTQYF